The clone carrying this T cell receptor beta chain was counted once. Its cognate antigen is unknown. The data derive from a study of blood T cells in healthy people across ages. Study conclusions and caveats: A roughly linear fall in TCR beta diversity per million T cells was seen with increasing age.

It was with a sample-barcoded 5' primer and a J-beta primer mix that a second PCR of about 7 to 12 cycles was run. TCRdb used MiXCR to reprocess the 5' RACE reads, holding one entry per CDR3 protein. The profile shows 600,000 to 650,000 distinct CDR3 sequences, roughly 58% of them singletons. V was shortened by 3 bases and J by 0 bases, with 8 bases between the two germline ends. This CDR3 spans 14 amino acids. The chain joins TRBV12-3 or TRBV12-4 to TRBJ1-1; D is unclear. The source material was blood. The source of this sequence is a man aged 55 to 70 in good health. The CDR3 DNA sequence: TGTGCCAGCAGTTTCTTCGGGGTGAACACTGAAGCTTTCTTT. Translated, it gives CASSFFGVNTEAFF.